A selection of T cell receptor beta chains follows, all from one sample in a study of shared T cell receptors in the human thymus. Clones were sequenced by immunoSEQ multiplex PCR, and TCRdb holds only the in-frame ones, with some missing. The sample lists about 380,000 clones; approximately 95% were seen once. Material for sequencing was thymocytes. The origin of the receptors is a human donor. Both conserved end residues are part of each CDR3. Fields, in order: clone size, V gene, D gene, J gene, CDR3 DNA, CDR3 protein. D genes are given only for firm matches. Some rows mark clone size as missing; the rest say once, few, many or name a class of expanded clone.

.,TRBV29-1,.,TRBJ2-7,TGCAGCGTTGAGGACGGCCCCTACGAGCAGTACTTC,CSVEDGPYEQYF
few,TRBV10-3,TRBD1,TRBJ2-1,TGTGCCATCAGTGAGGCTTGCAGGGACAGGGTCTATGGTGAGCAGTTCTTC,CAISEACRDRVYGEQFF
.,TRBV27,TRBD1,TRBJ2-3,TGTGCCAGCAGTTTACAGGGGGCCGGCACAGATACGCAGTATTTT,CASSLQGAGTDTQYF
.,TRBV25-1,TRBD2,TRBJ2-1,TGTGCCAGCACCTCGGGAGGGAGTAAGGACAATGAGCAGTTCTTC,CASTSGGSKDNEQFF
.,TRBV29-1,.,TRBJ1-6,TGCAGCGTTCAGGGCAGCAGGGATTCACCCCTCCACTTT,CSVQGSRDSPLHF
.,TRBV5-1,TRBD1,TRBJ1-3,TGCGCCAGCAGCTTGGGAAGGGACAGAAAGGGTATAAACACCATATATTTT,CASSLGRDRKGINTIYF
.,TRBV10-2,.,TRBJ2-5,TGCGCCAGCAGTGAGTTGGGGCCAGCAGGGCCCCTTGGGAAGACCCAGTACTTC,CASSELGPAGPLGKTQYF
.,TRBV7-9,.,TRBJ1-3,TGTGCCAGCAGCTCGGGACTGGTCGATGGAAACACCATATATTTT,CASSSGLVDGNTIYF
.,TRBV4-1,TRBD2,TRBJ2-1,TGCGCCAGCAGCCAAGAAAAGAGCGGGAGGGTAGACAATGAGCAGTTCTTC,CASSQEKSGRVDNEQFF
.,TRBV27,TRBD1,TRBJ2-7,TGTGCCAGCAGTCAGGGACAGGGGGCGTACGAGCAGTACTTC,CASSQGQGAYEQYF
.,TRBV18,TRBD2,TRBJ2-7,TGTGCCAGCTCACCAAGCCGGTACCTAGCGGGTAATAGCTCCTACGAGCAGTACTTC,CASSPSRYLAGNSSYEQYF
.,TRBV16,.,TRBJ1-1,TGTGCCAGCAGCCAGTTACCGGACAGAATGAACACTGAAGCTTTCTTT,CASSQLPDRMNTEAFF
.,TRBV4-2,.,TRBJ2-1,TGTGCCAGCAGCCATAGACTACCACGGTCCTACAATGAGCAGTTCTTC,CASSHRLPRSYNEQFF
.,TRBV4-2,.,TRBJ1-5,TGTGCCAGCAGCCCCCGTTCGCGGGTTGGCGATCAGCCCCAGCATTTT,CASSPRSRVGDQPQHF
.,TRBV27,.,TRBJ2-7,TGTGCCAGCAGTTTAGTTTGCGGGATGGACTCCTACGAGCAGTACTTC,CASSLVCGMDSYEQYF
.,TRBV6-5,.,TRBJ2-3,TGTGCCAGCAGTCGTTGGCCCGACTATACGCAGTATTTT,CASSRWPDYTQYF
.,TRBV5-4,.,TRBJ2-2,TGTGCCAGCAGCTCTAACACCGGGGAGCTGTTTTTT,CASSSNTGELFF
.,TRBV14,.,TRBJ2-3,TGTGCCAGCAGCCAAACAGGGATGGCTAGCACAGATACGCAGTATTTT,CASSQTGMASTDTQYF
.,TRBV29-1,.,TRBJ1-4,TGCAGCGTTTGCACTCCCCCTAATGAAAAACTGTTTTTT,CSVCTPPNEKLFF
.,TRBV5-1,TRBD2,TRBJ2-3,TGCGCCAGCAGCCCCCTAGCGGGAGAGGACACAGATACGCAGTATTTT,CASSPLAGEDTDTQYF
.,TRBV7-6,TRBD2,TRBJ2-1,TGTGCCAGCAGCCCCGGACTAGCGGGAGGGCCGCGCACGAATGAGCAGTTCTTC,CASSPGLAGGPRTNEQFF
.,TRBV5-6,.,TRBJ2-3,TGTGCCAGCAGCTTGAGAGATACGCAGTATTTT,CASSLRDTQYF
.,TRBV4-3,.,TRBJ2-7,TGCGCCAGCAGCCAAGGGGGAACTACAGGGAGATACGAGCAGTACTTC,CASSQGGTTGRYEQYF
.,TRBV7-8,.,TRBJ2-5,TGTGCCAGCAGCCCCACAGGGAGTTTGTGGGAATGGCCCCAGTACTTC,CASSPTGSLWEWPQYF
.,TRBV21-1,.,TRBJ2-7,TGTGCCAGCAGCAAAGTAGGCAGGAAGGGGTCCTACGAGCAGTACTTC,CASSKVGRKGSYEQYF
.,TRBV19,TRBD2,TRBJ2-1,TGTGCCAGTAGTATTCCGCGACTAGCGGGAGTACCCTACAATGAGCAGTTCTTC,CASSIPRLAGVPYNEQFF
.,TRBV6-5,TRBD1,TRBJ1-1,TGTGCCAGCAGTACGGAGACAGGGACTGAAGCTTTCTTT,CASSTETGTEAFF
.,TRBV15,.,TRBJ2-3,TGTGCCACCTCGGAGGTCACAGATACGCAGTATTTT,CATSEVTDTQYF
.,TRBV12-5,.,TRBJ2-3,TGTGCTAGTGGTCACCCCGGGGGAGATACGCAGTATTTT,CASGHPGGDTQYF
once,TRBV6-5,TRBD2,TRBJ2-1,TGTGCCAGCAGTTTGACTAGCGGGCTCTCCTACAATGAGCAGTTCTTC,CASSLTSGLSYNEQFF
.,TRBV7-2,.,TRBJ1-5,TGTGCCAGCAGCTTCGACCTTAGCAATCAGCCCCAGCATTTT,CASSFDLSNQPQHF
.,TRBV7-2,.,TRBJ2-5,TGTGCCAGCACCCTGACGGGAACGACGGCCAAGGTAGAGACCCAGTACTTC,CASTLTGTTAKVETQYF
.,TRBV5-4,.,TRBJ2-6,TGTGCCAGCAGCTCTGGGATCTCTGGGGCCAACGTCCTGACTTTC,CASSSGISGANVLTF
.,TRBV11-2,TRBD1,TRBJ1-3,TGTGCCAGCAGCCCGACAGGGGGATCTGGAAACACCATATATTTT,CASSPTGGSGNTIYF
few,TRBV6-5,.,TRBJ2-7,TGTGCCAGCAGTTACTTGGGGTCTCATTTCTACGAGCAGTACTTC,CASSYLGSHFYEQYF
.,TRBV27,.,TRBJ2-1,TGTGCCAGCAGCTGTGGGGGCGTTACCAAAAATGAGCAGTTCTTC,CASSCGGVTKNEQFF
.,TRBV27,TRBD1,TRBJ1-1,TGTGCCAGCAGTTCACAGCCGTGGACAGGGAGGAACCCTGAAGCTTTCTTT,CASSSQPWTGRNPEAFF
.,TRBV14,.,TRBJ2-4,TGTGCCAGCAGCCCTGGACAGATACTAGCCAAAAACATTCAGTACTTC,CASSPGQILAKNIQYF
.,TRBV7-3,TRBD2,TRBJ2-3,TGTGCCAGCAGCTTAACCCTCCTTGCGGGAGACACAGATACGCAGTATTTT,CASSLTLLAGDTDTQYF
.,TRBV7-3,.,TRBJ2-1,TGTGCCAGCAGGCCCCGTTGGAGCAATGAGCAGTTCTTC,CASRPRWSNEQFF
.,TRBV6-1,TRBD1,TRBJ2-4,TGTGCCAGCAGTGAACCGAGCATGACCCAGGGGGCGAGGGCCAAAAACATTCAGTACTTC,CASSEPSMTQGARAKNIQYF
.,TRBV29-1,.,TRBJ1-1,TGCAGCGTTGAAGTTGGTATGGGGGTAAACATGAACACTGAAGCTTTCTTT,CSVEVGMGVNMNTEAFF
.,TRBV19,.,TRBJ1-1,TGTGCCAGTAGTGCCGACGGGAGGGCCACTGAAGCTTTCTTT,CASSADGRATEAFF
.,TRBV28,.,TRBJ2-7,TGTGCCAGCAGTTTATTGCAGGGGGGGTTCTACGAGCAGTACTTC,CASSLLQGGFYEQYF
.,TRBV5-1,.,TRBJ2-7,TGCGCCAGCAGACGGGATCCCTACGAGCAGTACTTC,CASRRDPYEQYF
.,TRBV28,TRBD1,TRBJ1-1,TGTGCCAGCAGTTTATGGGGGACAGGGATGGAGGATACTGAAGCTTTCTTT,CASSLWGTGMEDTEAFF
.,TRBV7-2,TRBD2,TRBJ2-5,TGTGCCAGCAGCACAAGCGGGAGGTACCAAGAGACCCAGTACTTC,CASSTSGRYQETQYF
.,TRBV4-1,.,TRBJ1-1,TGCGCCAGCAGCCAAGGGGTGAGATTTGCTGACGACCACATGAACACTGAAGCTTTCTTT,CASSQGVRFADDHMNTEAFF
.,TRBV18,.,TRBJ2-7,TGTGCCAGCTCACCACGGGGTCGGGAGTCGAAGGAGCAGTACTTC,CASSPRGRESKEQYF
few,TRBV7-2,.,TRBJ2-2,TGTGCCAGCAGCTCCATCCTTCCGAACACCGGGGAGCTGTTTTTT,CASSSILPNTGELFF
.,TRBV7-6,TRBD1,TRBJ2-1,TGTGCCAGCAGCTCTGAGACAGGGGTCTACAATGAGCAGTTCTTC,CASSSETGVYNEQFF
.,TRBV6-5,.,TRBJ2-5,TGTGCCAGCAGTTACCGGGAGACCCAGTACTTC,CASSYRETQYF
.,TRBV28,.,TRBJ2-7,TGTGCCAGCAGTTTCCTGACTAGGGGGGCTGACGAGCAGTACTTC,CASSFLTRGADEQYF
.,TRBV28,TRBD2,TRBJ2-3,TGTGCCAGCAGACCCCGGGAGGGTGCACTCTGCACAGATACGCAGTATTTT,CASRPREGALCTDTQYF
once,TRBV19,.,TRBJ2-3,TGTGCCAGTAGTATAGGCGGGAGCACAGATACGCAGTATTTT,CASSIGGSTDTQYF
.,TRBV7-6,.,TRBJ2-3,TGTGCCAGCAGCTTAGGGGGCCGCCGGTGCTCCCCCACAGATACGCAGTATTTT,CASSLGGRRCSPTDTQYF
.,TRBV9,TRBD1,TRBJ2-5,TGTGCCAGCAGCGTAGGGAGAACAGGGGTCGAGGAGACCCAGTACTTC,CASSVGRTGVEETQYF
once,TRBV9,TRBD2,TRBJ2-5,TGTGCCAGCAGCGTAGAAAGGACTAGCGGGAGGGCGAGTGGAGAGACCCAGTACTTC,CASSVERTSGRASGETQYF
.,TRBV15,.,TRBJ2-7,TGTGCCACCAGCAGAGTAGCGTCTTACGAGCAGTACTTC,CATSRVASYEQYF